This T cell receptor beta chain was documented in a study of shared clonotypes between healthy human individuals. The study, taken as a whole, reports: It was only blood that was sampled, and tissue repertoires likely differ. Non-shared clonotypes were found to have lower generation probabilities than the clonotypes that were shared by all four of the sorted-subset donors. Even with large depth, rarefaction showed that sorted-subset sequencing was incomplete.

V shed 6 bases and J shed 2 bases, with 19 bases lying between them. Germline V gene sequence: CDR1 MNHEY, CDR2 SMNVEV (reference sequence). CDR3 length: 16 amino acids. Terminally differentiated effector memory CD45RA+ cells were left out of the naive CD8 fraction, which was CD45RO-negative and positively selected for CCR7. The assay used deep level. The repertoire was sequenced with immunoSEQ multiplex PCR; TCRdb's copy has only in-frame clones and lacks some. The sample includes around 2,100,000 clones, around 96% of them seen just once. Points on this clone: As yet, its antigen is unknown.

The genes are TRBV27 and TRBJ2-5; D not certain. The receptor comes from a young man in good health. The sequenced sample was naive CD8+ T cells sorted from blood. The CDR3 reads CASSPLRVAGQETQYF. DNA for the CDR3: TGTGCCAGCAGCCCCCTCCGGGTGGCTGGGCAAGAGACCCAGTACTTC.